Listed below are T cell receptor beta chains from one sample, sequenced in a study of T cell responses to AZD1222 COVID-19 vaccine. Using immunoSEQ multiplex PCR, the repertoire was profiled, and TCRdb retains in-frame clones only, with some absent. The table shows about 140,000 clones, with about nine tenths occurring only once. The sample in question was peripheral blood, obtained on day 0 of AZD1222 vaccination. The receptors were sampled from an adult in good health. CDR3s include the opening cysteine and the closing phenylalanine or tryptophan. The order of the fields is D gene, clone size, J gene, V gene, CDR3 protein, CDR3 DNA. A D gene is named only where the DNA matches it firmly. Some rows have no size entry. The others give once, few or many, or a class for an expanded clone.

NA NA TRBJ1-1 TRBV28 CASSLFAGAEAFF TGTGCCAGCAGTTTATTCGCGGGCGCTGAAGCTTTCTTT
NA NA TRBJ2-7 TRBV6-5 CASRITEGGYEQYF TGTGCCAGCAGAATCACAGAAGGGGGCTACGAGCAGTACTTC
TRBD2 NA TRBJ2-4 TRBV7-6 CASSLGTSGSGRQNIQYF TGTGCCAGCAGCTTGGGGACTAGCGGGAGTGGGAGGCAAAACATTCAGTACTTC
NA NA TRBJ1-2 TRBV4-1 CASSPPGIIVHGYTF TGCGCCAGCAGCCCCCCGGGGATCATTGTCCATGGCTACACCTTC
NA once TRBJ1-5 TRBV6-1 CASSVQTGGNQPQHF TGTGCCAGCAGTGTACAGACGGGCGGCAATCAGCCCCAGCATTTT
NA NA TRBJ1-1 TRBV14 CASSRTGQPTPEAFF TGTGCCAGCAGCCGTACAGGGCAACCCACACCCGAAGCTTTCTTT
NA NA TRBJ1-1 TRBV13 CASSLGANTEAFF TGTGCCAGCAGCTTAGGCGCGAACACTGAAGCTTTCTTT
NA NA TRBJ2-1 TRBV13 CASTPGPSNEQFF TGTGCCAGCACTCCGGGTCCTTCCAATGAGCAGTTCTTC
NA NA TRBJ1-1 TRBV6-1 CASSEIEGRTEAFF TGTGCCAGCAGTGAAATAGAGGGCCGGACTGAAGCTTTCTTT
TRBD1 NA TRBJ2-7 TRBV9 CASSDDRDYEQYF TGTGCCAGCAGCGACGACAGGGACTACGAGCAGTACTTC
TRBD2 NA TRBJ2-7 TRBV3-1/TRBV3-2 CASSQDLGLAGDSFEQYF TGTGCCAGCAGCCAAGATTTAGGGCTAGCGGGAGACTCGTTCGAGCAGTACTTC
NA NA TRBJ2-3 TRBV28 CASSLLGLNTDTQYF TGTGCCAGCAGTTTATTAGGCCTTAACACAGATACGCAGTATTTT
TRBD2 NA TRBJ2-2 TRBV2 CASSERLAGGRGTGELFF TGTGCCAGCAGTGAAAGGCTAGCGGGGGGGCGCGGCACCGGGGAGCTGTTTTTT
NA NA TRBJ2-7 TRBV25-1 CASSEEGTQGMPYEQYF TGTGCCAGCAGTGAAGAGGGGACTCAGGGAATGCCGTACGAGCAGTACTTC
TRBD1 once TRBJ1-1 TRBV14 CASSRRQGNTEAFF TGTGCCAGCAGCCGTCGACAGGGGAACACTGAAGCTTTCTTT
NA few TRBJ2-7 TRBV13 CASSLQTLGGASYEQYF TGTGCCAGCAGCTTACAGACCCTTGGAGGAGCGTCCTACGAGCAGTACTTC
TRBD1 NA TRBJ1-1 TRBV25-1 CASSARTGPVEAFF TGTGCCAGCAGTGCCCGGACAGGGCCGGTTGAAGCTTTCTTT
TRBD2 NA TRBJ2-1 TRBV11-3 CASSLVGAGGNEQFF TGTGCCAGCAGCTTAGTTGGGGCGGGAGGTAATGAGCAGTTCTTC
TRBD2 NA TRBJ2-3 TRBV7-9 CASSLASGRAEGTDTQYF TGTGCCAGCAGCTTGGCGAGCGGGAGGGCCGAGGGCACAGATACGCAGTATTTT
TRBD1 NA TRBJ1-2 TRBV5-5 CASSRDSLNYGYTF TGTGCCAGCAGCCGGGACAGCCTTAACTATGGCTACACCTTC